A single sample gave rise to the 29 T cell receptor beta chains below, sequenced in a study of vaccination and CD4 T cells after COVID-19. TCRdb itself ran the PCR reads through MiXCR, one entry per CDR3 protein. The table lists fewer than 30,000 distinct CDR3 sequences, around 53% of them singletons. Sample: CD4+ T cells from blood, taken before SARS-CoV-2 vaccination. These receptors were taken from a human donor who had recovered from COVID-19.

This chain links TRBV12-3 or TRBV12-4 with TRBJ1-5; D unresolved. The CDR3 is 12 amino acids. V was clipped by 3 bases and J by 4 bases, with 4 bases between them. CDR3 sequence (DNA): TGTGCCAGCAGTTTTTCAAATCAGCCCCAGCATTTT. This encodes CASSFSNQPQHF.

The chain uses TRBV12-3 or TRBV12-4 and TRBJ2-5; maybe TRBD2 (6 bases). Trimming shortened V by 5 bases and J by 4 bases, and 14 bases separated the two germline ends. The CDR3 runs to 14 residues. This CDR3 is CASSPSRRGETQYF. The CDR3 DNA reads as TGTGCCAGCAGTCCTTCTAGGCGGGGAGAGACCCAGTACTTC.

In this sample, this clonotype turned up once. This chain connects TRBV12-3 or TRBV12-4 to TRBJ1-5, with a weak D call TRBD1 (6 bases). The CDR3 consists of 14 residues. The ends were cut back, 5 bases at V and 9 bases at J, with 17 bases in the middle. CDR3 nucleotide sequence: TGTGCCAGCAGTCCCTCGGGGGCCTCTCCGCCCCAGCATTTT. Protein product: CASSPSGASPPQHF.

V gene TRBV30 combines with J gene TRBJ1-5; D is uncertain. The CDR3 has 13 residues. Trimming removed 1 base from V and 1 base from J, with 5 bases in between. Germline CDR1 is GTSNPN and CDR2 is SVGIG (reference sequence). CDR3 sequence: CAWSGGSNQPQHF. CDR3 coding DNA: TGTGCCTGGAGTGGAGGCAGCAATCAGCCCCAGCATTTT.

The chain joins TRBV20-1 to TRBJ1-1, with D possibly matching TRBD1 (5 bases). This CDR3 contains 13 residues. V shed 4 bases and J shed 0 bases, with 9 bases lying between them. Germline assignment: CDR1 DFQATT and CDR2 SNEGSKA (reference sequence). The CDR3 loop reads CSATRQLNTEAFF. In DNA, the CDR3 is TGCAGTGCTACCAGACAGTTGAACACTGAAGCTTTCTTT.

This clonotype appeared a few times. The chain carries TRBV20-1 and TRBJ1-5; D might be TRBD1 (6 bases). The germline CDR1 and CDR2 sequences are DFQATT and SNEGSKA (reference sequence). The CDR3 sequence is 15 residues long. V gave up 2 bases and J gave up 6 bases, with 17 bases separating them. The DNA for the CDR3 is TGCAGTGCTAGAAGGGGCAGGGGAGTAGGTCAGCCCCAGCATTTT. Encoded protein: CSARRGRGVGQPQHF.

The chain has TRBV20-1 and TRBJ2-7, with D possibly being TRBD1 or TRBD2 (5 bases each). Deletions cut 3 bases from V and 0 bases from J, with 12 bases between. This CDR3 contains 14 residues. Per germline, CDR1 DFQATT and CDR2 SNEGSKA (reference sequence). Here the CDR3 reads CSASRDGVSYEQYF. CDR3 sequence (DNA): TGCAGTGCTAGTCGGGACGGGGTCTCCTACGAGCAGTACTTC.

This rearrangement joins TRBV20-1 to TRBJ2-7; D ambiguous. The CDR3 runs 14 residues. Trimming left V 1 base short and J 2 bases short, with 12 bases between. Germline V gene lookup returns CDR1 DFQATT and CDR2 SNEGSKA (reference sequence). CDR3 bases: TGCAGTGCTAGAGGTCAGGCCTCACCCTACGAGCAGTACTTC. Its protein product is CSARGQASPYEQYF.

The V and J genes are TRBV20-1 and TRBJ2-7, with 9 bases that match TRBD2. CDR3 size: 15 residues. Trimming cost V 3 bases and J 3 bases; bases outside gene matches: 9. CDR1 and CDR2 from the germline V gene are DFQATT and SNEGSKA (reference sequence). For the CDR3, the DNA is TGCAGTGCTAGTATCCTAGCGGGACGTTACTACGAGCAGTACTTC. As protein: CSASILAGRYYEQYF.

This chain links TRBV6-1 with TRBJ1-2, with unresolved D. The germline CDR1 and CDR2 sequences are MNHNS and SASEGT. The V and J ends lost 6 bases and 5 bases respectively, with 16 bases between them. This CDR3 region has 14 residues. The CDR3 here is CASRVGAGPYGYTF. The CDR3 coding sequence is TGTGCCAGCAGAGTGGGCGCGGGTCCGTATGGCTACACCTTC.

J is TRBJ1-2 and V is TRBV6-1; D is unresolved. The CDR3 runs to 12 residues. CDR1 MNHNS and CDR2 SASEGT come from the germline V gene. V was trimmed by 7 bases and J by 4 bases, leaving 10 bases between them. As DNA, the CDR3 is TGTGCCAGCAAGCGGCGGGGCTATGGCTACACCTTC. Translation gives CASKRRGYGYTF.

The rearrangement uses TRBV6-5 and TRBJ2-3, with 11 bases identical to TRBD2. Germline CDR1 is MNHEY and CDR2 is SVGAGI. The V segment lost 0 bases and the J segment 7 bases; nucleotides outside the gene matches: 9. The CDR3 is made up of 17 amino acids. The CDR3 DNA sequence: TGTGCCAGCAGTTACTCGAAGGTAGCGGGAGGGCCAAATACGCAGTATTTT. Amino acid sequence: CASSYSKVAGGPNTQYF.

This chain connects TRBV10-3 to TRBJ2-7; D not certain. Germline CDR1 is ENHRY and CDR2 is SYGVKD. Trimming took off 6 bases at V and 2 bases at J, with 8 bases between the two ends. The CDR3 runs to 12 residues. The CDR3 nucleotides read TGTGCCATCAGAGGTTCGGCCTACGAGCAGTACTTC. Its protein product is CAIRGSAYEQYF.

The chain combines TRBV20-1 with TRBJ1-4, with unresolved D. This CDR3 has 14 amino acids. Trimming took off 3 bases at V and 4 bases at J, with 12 bases between the two ends. Germline V gene sequence: CDR1 DFQATT, CDR2 SNEGSKA (reference sequence). CDR3 nucleotides: TGCAGTGCTAGTGTGGTTGGTGTTAATGAAAAACTGTTTTTT. As protein: CSASVVGVNEKLFF.

The V call is TRBV19, the J call TRBJ2-3; 11 bases are shared with TRBD2. CDR3 length: 14 residues. After removal of 5 bases from V and 6 bases from J, the junction contained 4 bases not matched to a gene. Germline loops: CDR1 LNHDA, CDR2 SQIVND (reference sequence). The CDR3 sequence: CASSGSSGRDTQYF. The CDR3 nucleotides read TGTGCCAGTAGTGGGTCTAGCGGGAGGGATACGCAGTATTTT.

The chain employs TRBV28 and TRBJ1-1; a possible D gene is TRBD1 (6 bases). V was clipped by 6 bases and J by 7 bases, with 21 bases between them. Germline V lookup: CDR1 MDHEN, CDR2 SYDVKM. The CDR3 length is 15 residues. This CDR3 reads CASRAIQGQGREAFF. The CDR3 DNA reads as TGTGCCAGCAGAGCAATTCAGGGGCAAGGGCGTGAAGCTTTCTTT.

The chain recombines TRBV4-1 with TRBJ2-1; D assignment may be TRBD1 or TRBD2 (7 bases each). Per the germline V gene, CDR1 is MGHRA and CDR2 is YSYEKL. The CDR3 has 17 amino acids. V lost 1 base and J 8 bases, leaving 21 bases between the germline ends. CDR3 in DNA: TGCGCCAGCAGCCAAGTAGGGCGGGGGCCCAGGGGGGATGAGCAGTTCTTC. It yields the protein CASSQVGRGPRGDEQFF.

The count of this clonotype is one. The chain uses TRBV6-1 and TRBJ2-7; no firm D call. Trimming removed 6 bases at V and 0 bases at J, with 12 bases between. Germline loops: CDR1 MNHNS, CDR2 SASEGT. The CDR3 is made up of 14 amino acids. CDR3 in DNA: TGTGCCAGCAGAAGTAACTCATACTCCTACGAGCAGTACTTC. This translates into CASRSNSYSYEQYF.

This chain connects TRBV11-1 to TRBJ2-7; D is undetermined. This CDR3 has 15 amino acids. The germline V gene has CDR1 SGHAT and CDR2 FQDESV (reference sequence). V was pared by 0 bases and J by 4 bases, with 13 bases between. The CDR3 bases are TGTGCCAGCAGCTTAGCCCAGCAGGATCGGTACGAGCAGTACTTC. Amino acids: CASSLAQQDRYEQYF. The variable domain in full, completed from reference TRBV11-1 and TRBJ2-7, reads EAEVAQSPRYKITEKSQAVAFWCDPISGHATLYWYRQILGQGPELLVQFQDESVVDDSQLPKDRFSAERLKGVDSTLKIQPAELGDSAMYLCASSLAQQDRYEQYFGPGTRLTVT.

The genes are TRBV28 and TRBJ2-3; perhaps TRBD2 as D (6 bases). V lost 5 bases and J 0 bases, leaving 18 bases between the germline ends. Germline V gene sequence: CDR1 MDHEN, CDR2 SYDVKM. The CDR3 is 17 residues long. The CDR3 sequence is CASSAPGLHPSTDTQYF. In nucleotides, the CDR3 is TGTGCCAGCAGTGCACCGGGACTCCACCCTAGCACAGATACGCAGTATTTT.

The genes are TRBV20-1 and TRBJ2-7; D may be TRBD1 or TRBD2 (6 bases each). V lost 4 bases to trimming and J lost 2 bases, with 18 bases between them. Germline-derived CDR1 and CDR2 are DFQATT and SNEGSKA (reference sequence). The CDR3 runs 15 residues. The CDR3 protein is CSATNWRDTTYEQYF. DNA for the CDR3: TGCAGTGCTACCAATTGGAGGGACACTACCTACGAGCAGTACTTC.

V is TRBV11-2 and J is TRBJ2-2; 9 bases map to TRBD2. This CDR3 is 15 amino acids long. V gave up 3 bases and J gave up 5 bases; unmatched junction bases: 4. Germline V gene sequence: CDR1 SGHAT, CDR2 FQNNGV. CDR3 nucleotide sequence: TGTGCCAGCAGCTTGCGGGAGGGCCGAACCGGGGAGCTGTTTTTT. It is translated as CASSLREGRTGELFF.

This clonotype has only one observation. This sequence joins TRBV20-1 and TRBJ2-7; 15 bases agree with TRBD2. This CDR3 has 14 amino acids. Germline lookup yields CDR1 DFQATT and CDR2 SNEGSKA (reference sequence). J gave up 7 bases and V 6 bases, and 7 bases lay outside the gene matches. CDR3 in amino acids: CSALGLAGGKEQYF. CDR3 coding DNA: TGCAGTGCCCTGGGACTAGCGGGAGGAAAGGAGCAGTACTTC.

CDR3 nucleotides: TGTGCCAGCAGCAACACCGGACAGCCTAACTATGGCTACACCTTC. Translating gives CASSNTGQPNYGYTF. The chain has TRBV6-1 and TRBJ1-2; maybe TRBD1 (6 bases). The CDR3 sequence is 15 residues long. CDR1 is MNHNS, CDR2 SASEGT, per germline. Trimming shortened V by 6 bases and J by 0 bases, and 14 bases separated the two germline ends.

The chain joins TRBV20-1 to TRBJ1-5, with 9 bases identical to TRBD1. This CDR3 is 13 amino acids long. V dropped 5 bases and J dropped 6; count of bases not matched to a gene: 5. Germline CDR1 reads DFQATT; CDR2 reads SNEGSKA (reference sequence). CDR3 protein: CSAGGQGSQPQHF. Here the CDR3 DNA reads TGCAGTGCTGGGGGACAGGGAAGTCAGCCCCAGCATTTT.

This clonotype was counted only a few times. The rearrangement uses TRBV20-1 and TRBJ2-7; TRBD2 agrees at 11 bases. Trimming took 5 bases from V and 1 from J; bases not matched to a gene: 4. Germline CDR1 and CDR2: DFQATT and SNEGSKA (reference sequence). CDR3 length: 14 residues. CDR3 sequence (DNA): TGCAGTGCTCCGACTAGCGGGAATTCCTACGAGCAGTACTTC. Encoded protein: CSAPTSGNSYEQYF.

The gene calls are TRBV10-3 and TRBJ1-1, with 7 bases matching TRBD1. V trimming: 7 bases; J trimming: 3 bases; junction bases outside the gene matches: 11. The germline gives CDR1 ENHRY, CDR2 SYGVKD. The CDR3 covers 15 residues. CDR3 sequence (DNA): TGTGCCATCACCACGACAGGGCGAGGGGACACTGAAGCTTTCTTT. It yields the protein CAITTTGRGDTEAFF.

The chain combines TRBV28 with TRBJ1-5; D perhaps matches TRBD1 (5 bases). V gave up 6 bases and J gave up 2 bases, with 14 bases separating them. The germline CDR1 and CDR2 sequences are MDHEN and SYDVKM. The CDR3 loop spans 15 amino acids. CDR3 in amino acids: CASRGQGLGNQPQHF. Written as DNA, the CDR3 is TGTGCCAGCAGGGGCCAGGGTTTAGGCAATCAGCCCCAGCATTTT. Full variable domain (missing parts from reference TRBV28 and TRBJ1-5): DVKVTQSSRYLVKRTGEKVFLECVQDMDHENMFWYRQDPGLGLRLIYFSYDVKMKEKGDIPEGYSVSREKKERFSLILESASTNQTSMYLCASRGQGLGNQPQHFGDGTRLSIL.

V is TRBV2 and J is TRBJ2-3, with D possibly being TRBD2 (7 bases). Germline CDR1 SNHLY, CDR2 FYNNEI. The CDR3 runs 14 residues. V was clipped by 6 bases and J by 1 base, with 11 bases between them. The CDR3 sequence: CASRGRGGTDTQYF. The CDR3 DNA is TGTGCCAGCAGAGGGAGGGGGGGCACAGATACGCAGTATTTT.